This T cell receptor beta chain was profiled in a study of blood T cells in healthy people across ages. Then a second PCR, running about 7 to 11 cycles, was carried out with a sample-barcoded 5' primer and a J-beta primer mix. TCRdb re-derived calls from the 5' RACE reads in MiXCR, one entry per CDR3 protein. This sample has about 1.4 million distinct CDR3 sequences, with around 59% found just once. General observations from the study: Underestimates were what the diversity estimates from one million T cells were considered to be.

This clonotype was seen more than once but under ten times. Its specificity is not known. The source is a man between 18 and 35 years old in good health. Sequencing was carried out using blood.

This CDR3 reads CSVGTGTGQETQYF. The CDR3 DNA sequence: TGCAGCGTCGGAACCGGGACAGGGCAAGAGACCCAGTACTTC. The chain combines TRBV29-1 with TRBJ2-5; 9 bases are a match to TRBD1. J was trimmed by 2 bases and V by 6 bases; bases with no gene match: 7. CDR3 length: 14 amino acids. Germline V CDR1 and CDR2: SQVTM, ANQGSEA.